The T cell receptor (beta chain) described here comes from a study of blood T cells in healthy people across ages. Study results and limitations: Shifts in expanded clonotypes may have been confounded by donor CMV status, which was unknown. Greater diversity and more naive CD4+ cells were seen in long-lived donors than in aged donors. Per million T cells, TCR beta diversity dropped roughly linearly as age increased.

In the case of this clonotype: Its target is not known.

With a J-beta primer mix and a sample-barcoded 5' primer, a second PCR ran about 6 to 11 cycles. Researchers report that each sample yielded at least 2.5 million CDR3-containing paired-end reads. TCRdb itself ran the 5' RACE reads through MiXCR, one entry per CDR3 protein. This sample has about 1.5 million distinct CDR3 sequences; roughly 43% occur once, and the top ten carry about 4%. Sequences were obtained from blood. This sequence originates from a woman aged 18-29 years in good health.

The CDR3 DNA is TGCAGCGTTGTCGGCGACAGTGATCAGCCCCAGCATTTT. Its protein is CSVVGDSDQPQHF. The chain has TRBV29-1 and TRBJ1-5; D might be TRBD1 (5 bases). The CDR3 length is 13 residues. Per germline, CDR1 SQVTM and CDR2 ANQGSEA. V was shortened by 4 bases and J by 5 bases, with 12 bases between the two germline ends.